These T cell receptor beta chains were read from a single sample in a study of siplizumab effects on memory and regulatory T cells. Profiling relied on immunoSEQ multiplex PCR, and the TCRdb table lists in-frame clones only, not all of them. The data hold around 100,000 clones, with roughly nine tenths observed a single time. The sequencing sample was made of Tregs sorted from blood. These receptors came from a human donor in good health. Each CDR3 is given with its conserved first and last residue. D genes are given only for firm matches. The size entry is marked missing in some rows and otherwise reads once, few, many or a size class.

d_call: TRBD2
clone_size: NA
j_call: TRBJ2-7
v_call: TRBV7-3
cdr3_nt: TGTGCCAGCAGCTTAAATTTAGCGGGGATCTACGAGCAGTACTTC
cdr3_aa: CASSLNLAGIYEQYF

d_call: NA
clone_size: NA
j_call: TRBJ1-3
v_call: TRBV28
cdr3_nt: TGTGCCAGCAGCGCCGCATCCTCTGGAAACACCATATATTTT
cdr3_aa: CASSAASSGNTIYF

d_call: TRBD1
clone_size: once
j_call: TRBJ2-1
v_call: TRBV19
cdr3_nt: TGTGCCAGTAGTATAAAAGGGACAGGGGGCATGGAGCAGTTCTTC
cdr3_aa: CASSIKGTGGMEQFF

d_call: NA
clone_size: NA
j_call: TRBJ2-1
v_call: TRBV25-1
cdr3_nt: TGTGCCAGCAGGGAAGGTCGGACACCAAGCCACAATGAGCAGTTCTTC
cdr3_aa: CASREGRTPSHNEQFF

d_call: NA
clone_size: once
j_call: TRBJ2-1
v_call: TRBV30
cdr3_nt: TGTGCCTCGGGGAGTTACAATGAGCAGTTCTTC
cdr3_aa: CASGSYNEQFF

d_call: NA
clone_size: NA
j_call: TRBJ1-1
v_call: TRBV11-1
cdr3_nt: TGTGCCAGCAGCTTAGCCAGGCCCACTGAAGCTTTCTTT
cdr3_aa: CASSLARPTEAFF

d_call: NA
clone_size: NA
j_call: TRBJ1-5
v_call: TRBV28
cdr3_nt: TGTGCCAGCAGACCCCGGGGAGGGTTCCAGCCCCAGCATTTT
cdr3_aa: CASRPRGGFQPQHF

d_call: TRBD1
clone_size: NA
j_call: TRBJ1-5
v_call: TRBV27
cdr3_nt: TGTGCCAGCAGTTTTAGGGGGCTGGGGCCCCAGCATTTT
cdr3_aa: CASSFRGLGPQHF

d_call: TRBD2
clone_size: once
j_call: TRBJ2-5
v_call: TRBV4-1
cdr3_nt: TGCGCCAGCAGCCAACGACTAGCGGGAGTGGTAGAGACCCAGTACTTC
cdr3_aa: CASSQRLAGVVETQYF

d_call: NA
clone_size: NA
j_call: TRBJ1-4
v_call: TRBV7-8
cdr3_nt: TGTGCCAGCAGCTCTTTGGTCGGTACTAATGAAAAACTGTTTTTT
cdr3_aa: CASSSLVGTNEKLFF

d_call: TRBD2
clone_size: NA
j_call: TRBJ2-1
v_call: TRBV18
cdr3_nt: TGTGCCAGCTCACCAGAACTAGCGGGAGGGCAGCAGTTCTTC
cdr3_aa: CASSPELAGGQQFF

d_call: TRBD2
clone_size: NA
j_call: TRBJ2-3
v_call: TRBV28
cdr3_nt: TGTGCCAGTGCTAGTTGGACTAGGGTAACAGATACGCAGTATTTT
cdr3_aa: CASASWTRVTDTQYF

d_call: TRBD2
clone_size: NA
j_call: TRBJ2-1
v_call: TRBV28
cdr3_nt: TGTGCCAGCAGTGACGGACTAGTTTCCTTCTACAATGAGCAGTTCTTC
cdr3_aa: CASSDGLVSFYNEQFF

d_call: TRBD2
clone_size: medium-sized
j_call: TRBJ2-3
v_call: TRBV30
cdr3_nt: TGTGCCTGGAGTTACTCGCGCGGGGGGACAGATACGCAGTATTTT
cdr3_aa: CAWSYSRGGTDTQYF

d_call: NA
clone_size: NA
j_call: TRBJ1-5
v_call: TRBV6-5
cdr3_nt: TGTGCCAGCAGTCAGGGTGGCAATCAGCCCCAGCATTTT
cdr3_aa: CASSQGGNQPQHF

d_call: NA
clone_size: NA
j_call: TRBJ2-5
v_call: TRBV7-3
cdr3_nt: TGTGCCAGCAGCACAGCAGGGAGAGAGACCCAGTACTTC
cdr3_aa: CASSTAGRETQYF

d_call: NA
clone_size: NA
j_call: TRBJ2-7
v_call: TRBV5-1
cdr3_nt: TGCGCCAGCAGCCCCTTGAAAGGCTACGAGCAGTACTTC
cdr3_aa: CASSPLKGYEQYF

d_call: TRBD2
clone_size: NA
j_call: TRBJ2-7
v_call: TRBV28
cdr3_nt: TGTGCCAGCAGTTCCCCCCAACTAGCGGGCCCTCTCTCCTACGAGCAGTACTTC
cdr3_aa: CASSSPQLAGPLSYEQYF

d_call: NA
clone_size: NA
j_call: TRBJ1-4
v_call: TRBV7-9
cdr3_nt: TGTGCCAGCAGCCCGAGATCCGAAAAACTGTTTTTT
cdr3_aa: CASSPRSEKLFF

d_call: TRBD2
clone_size: NA
j_call: TRBJ2-2
v_call: TRBV5-1
cdr3_nt: TGCGCCAGCAGCACACTAGCGGAGAACACCGGGGAGCTGTTTTTT
cdr3_aa: CASSTLAENTGELFF

d_call: NA
clone_size: NA
j_call: TRBJ1-3
v_call: TRBV9
cdr3_nt: TGTGCCAGCAGCGGGGGAAGTGAGGGAAACACCATATATTTT
cdr3_aa: CASSGGSEGNTIYF

d_call: NA
clone_size: NA
j_call: TRBJ2-3
v_call: TRBV9
cdr3_nt: TGTGCCAGCAGCCCACGACTAGTAACAGATACGCAGTATTTT
cdr3_aa: CASSPRLVTDTQYF

d_call: NA
clone_size: once
j_call: TRBJ2-6
v_call: TRBV9
cdr3_nt: TGTGCCAGCAGCCCCCCCCCTTATAGATTGATCTCTGGGGCCAACGTCCTGACTTTC
cdr3_aa: CASSPPPYRLISGANVLTF

d_call: TRBD2
clone_size: once
j_call: TRBJ2-7
v_call: TRBV11-3
cdr3_nt: TGTGCCAGCAGGGGGGTGGCTAGCGGCTCCTACGAGCAGTACTTC
cdr3_aa: CASRGVASGSYEQYF

d_call: TRBD2
clone_size: NA
j_call: TRBJ2-3
v_call: TRBV11-3
cdr3_nt: TGTGCCAGCAGCTCGATCAGCGGGAGGATTGCGGATACGCAGTATTTT
cdr3_aa: CASSSISGRIADTQYF

d_call: TRBD2
clone_size: NA
j_call: TRBJ2-7
v_call: TRBV2
cdr3_nt: TGTGCCAGCAGTCCGGGACTAGCGGCCTACGAGCAGTACTTC
cdr3_aa: CASSPGLAAYEQYF

d_call: TRBD2
clone_size: NA
j_call: TRBJ2-3
v_call: TRBV4-1
cdr3_nt: TGCGCCAGCAGCCAAGCCGCAAGCGGGAGGGCCTCAAAAAGCACAGATACGCAGTATTTT
cdr3_aa: CASSQAASGRASKSTDTQYF

d_call: TRBD2
clone_size: NA
j_call: TRBJ2-3
v_call: TRBV2
cdr3_nt: TGTGCCAGCACCTTCCCCGGTGCTAGCGGGAACGGCACAGATACGCAGTATTTT
cdr3_aa: CASTFPGASGNGTDTQYF

d_call: NA
clone_size: NA
j_call: TRBJ1-2
v_call: TRBV2
cdr3_nt: TGTGCCAGCAGTATTTCCGACAGAGGCTACACCTTC
cdr3_aa: CASSISDRGYTF

d_call: NA
clone_size: NA
j_call: TRBJ2-1
v_call: TRBV19
cdr3_nt: TGTGCCAGTAGAACTATGAGCCCTAGCTCCTACAATGAGCAGTTCTTC
cdr3_aa: CASRTMSPSSYNEQFF

d_call: NA
clone_size: NA
j_call: TRBJ1-2
v_call: TRBV19
cdr3_nt: TGTGCCAGTAACACAGGGTCCGACTATGGCTACACCTTC
cdr3_aa: CASNTGSDYGYTF

d_call: NA
clone_size: NA
j_call: TRBJ2-2
v_call: TRBV7-7
cdr3_nt: TGTGCTAGCAGCTCAGGGAAAGGGGAGCTGTTTTTT
cdr3_aa: CASSSGKGELFF

d_call: NA
clone_size: once
j_call: TRBJ2-5
v_call: TRBV11-2
cdr3_nt: TGTGCCAGCAGCTTGGGGGTCGGGGCGGCCCAAGAGACCCAGTACTTC
cdr3_aa: CASSLGVGAAQETQYF

d_call: TRBD1
clone_size: NA
j_call: TRBJ2-3
v_call: TRBV7-2
cdr3_nt: TGTGCCAGCACCTTACAGGGGTCTAGCACAGATACGCAGTATTTT
cdr3_aa: CASTLQGSSTDTQYF

d_call: NA
clone_size: NA
j_call: TRBJ2-5
v_call: TRBV7-9
cdr3_nt: TGTGCCAGCAGCTTAGGACAGGCAGGGACCCAGTACTTC
cdr3_aa: CASSLGQAGTQYF

d_call: NA
clone_size: NA
j_call: TRBJ2-6
v_call: TRBV11-2
cdr3_nt: TGTGCCAGCAGCTCCCAGGTCTCTGGGGCCAACGTCCTGACTTTC
cdr3_aa: CASSSQVSGANVLTF

d_call: TRBD1
clone_size: NA
j_call: TRBJ1-2
v_call: TRBV19
cdr3_nt: TGTGCCAGTACTCAACAGGGGTACTATGGCTACACCTTC
cdr3_aa: CASTQQGYYGYTF

d_call: NA
clone_size: once
j_call: TRBJ2-3
v_call: TRBV18
cdr3_nt: TGTGCCAGCTCACCCCCGACTAATCTAGATACGCAGTATTTT
cdr3_aa: CASSPPTNLDTQYF

d_call: NA
clone_size: NA
j_call: TRBJ1-5
v_call: TRBV9
cdr3_nt: TGTGCCAGCAGCGTTGGCGGAGGGAATCAGCCCCAGCATTTT
cdr3_aa: CASSVGGGNQPQHF

d_call: NA
clone_size: NA
j_call: TRBJ2-1
v_call: TRBV18
cdr3_nt: TGTGCCAGCTCACCAACGGGAGCCTACAATGAGCAGTTCTTC
cdr3_aa: CASSPTGAYNEQFF

d_call: NA
clone_size: NA
j_call: TRBJ2-5
v_call: TRBV6-4
cdr3_nt: TGTGCCAGCAGTGACGGCCGTATGGCTTCAGAGACCCAGTACTTC
cdr3_aa: CASSDGRMASETQYF

d_call: TRBD2
clone_size: NA
j_call: TRBJ2-3
v_call: TRBV7-3
cdr3_nt: TGTGCCAGCAGCTCTAGCGGGGTAGTCACAGATACGCAGTATTTT
cdr3_aa: CASSSSGVVTDTQYF